Sequencing of this T cell receptor beta chain was carried out in a study of T-cell reconstitution after alpha-beta-depleted transplantation in children. The germline V gene encodes CDR1 SGHRS and CDR2 YFSETQ. This CDR3 comprises 14 residues. With 3 bases removed from V and 5 bases from J, the gap between germline ends came to 12 bases. The library targeted TCRbeta and was prepared with unique molecular identifiers. TCRdb itself ran the PCR reads through MiXCR, one entry per CDR3 protein. The sample holds under 400,000 distinct CDR3 sequences; more than 20% are singletons and the top ten take approximately 10%. Study-wide results and caveats: Several hundred graft clones that had expanded were reportedly the source of alpha-beta T cells about two months after transplant.

This clonotype was detected a few times. What it recognizes is unknown. The sequences come from PBMCs, mostly from graft donor cells, collected 180 days after TCRalphabeta/CD19-depleted stem cell transplant. The source is a male patient younger than 18 who had a stem cell transplant for acute lymphoblastic leukemia, so the T cells may come from the graft donor. The chain recombines TRBV5-1 with TRBJ2-1, with D perhaps assigned TRBD1 or TRBD2 (6 bases each). The CDR3 DNA reads as TGCGCCAGCAGCTCCACGCGGGACAACAATGAGCAGTTCTTC. Translated, it gives CASSSTRDNNEQFF.